Shown below are 20 T cell receptor beta chains from a single sample sequenced in a study of T cell responses to AZD1222 COVID-19 vaccine. The repertoire was sequenced with immunoSEQ multiplex PCR; TCRdb's copy has only in-frame clones and lacks some. Here the sample spans more than 150,000 clones, 90% to 95% being singletons. Sequencing was performed on peripheral blood, taken on day 0 of AZD1222 vaccination. Every receptor here comes from an adult in good health.

This clone was observed once. The rearrangement joins TRBV5-4 to TRBJ2-2; a possible D gene is TRBD1 (7 bases). Between the trimmed V and J ends, which lost 2 bases and 6 bases, there was a span of 20 bases. Germline CDR1 and CDR2: SGHNT and YYREEE (reference sequence). The CDR3 is 17 amino acids. The CDR3: CASSLAGGPMVAGELFF. The CDR3 DNA reads as TGTGCCAGCAGCTTAGCAGGGGGGCCAATGGTAGCCGGGGAGCTGTTTTTT.

The chain is built from TRBV5-4 and TRBJ2-2; 7 bases fit TRBD1. The germline V gene encodes CDR1 SGHNT and CDR2 YYREEE (reference sequence). CDR3 length equals 14 residues. Losses at the gene ends were 10 bases for V and 7 bases for J; bases not matched to a gene: 13. The CDR3 sequence: CAYHLGGFYGELFF. In DNA form, the CDR3 reads TGTGCCTACCACCTAGGGGGCTTTTACGGGGAGCTGTTTTTT.

The chain combines TRBV9 with TRBJ1-6; D is ambiguous. Germline V CDR1 and CDR2: SGDLS, YYNGEE. V dropped 0 bases and J dropped 13 bases, with 8 bases sitting between them. The length of the CDR3 is 12 residues. The CDR3 DNA is TGTGCCAGCAGCGTAGGTGGGCCCCCCCTCCACTTT. This encodes CASSVGGPPLHF. The full variable domain, with the rest looked up from reference TRBV9 and TRBJ1-6, is DSGVTQTPKHLITATGQRVTLRCSPRSGDLSVYWYQQSLDQGLQFLIQYYNGEERAKGNILERFSAQQFPDLHSELNLSSLELGDSALYFCASSVGGPPLHFGNGTRLTVT.

V and J are TRBV28 and TRBJ1-1; a possible D gene is TRBD1 (6 bases). Germline V lookup: CDR1 MDHEN, CDR2 SYDVKM. V was trimmed by 2 bases and J by 5 bases, leaving 12 bases between them. The CDR3 is 14 residues long. This CDR3 is CASSLPGGGTEAFF. The CDR3, as DNA: TGTGCCAGCAGTTTACCGGGGGGCGGAACTGAAGCTTTCTTT.

The genes are TRBV19 and TRBJ1-4; maybe TRBD1 (6 bases). Germline loops: CDR1 LNHDA, CDR2 SQIVND (reference sequence). V lost 4 bases and J lost 1, with 13 bases in between. The CDR3 contains 16 residues. In DNA form, the CDR3 reads TGTGCCAGTAGTACAGAAACAGGGAAAACTAATGAAAAACTGTTTTTT. This sequence encodes CASSTETGKTNEKLFF.

The rearrangement uses TRBV7-8 and TRBJ2-1, with D tentatively TRBD1 or TRBD2 (5 bases each). This CDR3 has 14 amino acids. Germline CDR1 SGHVS, CDR2 FQNEAQ. The V and J ends lost 5 bases and 12 bases respectively, with 20 bases between them. The DNA of the CDR3 is TGTGCCAGCAGCCACAACTCTAGGGCGAGGGGGCAGTTCTTC. Translated, it gives CASSHNSRARGQFF.

The chain is built from TRBV27 and TRBJ1-6, with D tentatively TRBD1 (5 bases). This CDR3 is built from 15 residues. Germline V gene data show CDR1 as MNHEY and CDR2 as SMNVEV (reference sequence). V was pared by 5 bases and J by 4 bases, with 12 bases between. CDR3 nucleotides: TGTGCCAGCAGTCTCGGGGGGTCGTATAATTCACCCCTCCACTTT. Its translation is CASSLGGSYNSPLHF.

V usage is TRBV28 and J usage is TRBJ2-7, with 7 bases that match TRBD1. Looked up from germline, CDR1 is MDHEN and CDR2 is SYDVKM. Germline trimming cut 10 bases from V and 5 bases from J; bases unmatched to any gene: 8. The CDR3 is 12 amino acids. The CDR3, as DNA: TGTGCCACCGCGACAGGGCCCCACGAGCAGTACTTC. Its translation: CATATGPHEQYF.

This chain uses TRBV5-4 with TRBJ2-6; D not certain. V was trimmed by 0 bases and J by 0 bases, leaving 10 bases between them. The CDR3 consists of 17 residues. CDR1 SGHNT and CDR2 YYREEE come from the germline V gene (reference sequence). CDR3 loop: CASSLEPVSSGANVLTF. The CDR3 DNA reads as TGTGCCAGCAGCTTGGAACCTGTCAGCTCTGGGGCCAACGTCCTGACTTTC.

This clone showed up just once. The chain carries TRBV29-1 and TRBJ1-1; D possibly corresponds to TRBD1 (6 bases). Trimming removed 5 bases from V and 2 bases from J, with 12 bases in between. Germline CDR1 is SQVTM and CDR2 is ANQGSEA. The CDR3 is 13 amino acids. The chain's CDR3 is CSVYDRKNTEAFF. In DNA, the CDR3 is TGCAGCGTTTACGACAGGAAAAACACTGAAGCTTTCTTT.

The V gene is TRBV7-8, the J gene TRBJ1-1; D is perhaps TRBD1 (5 bases). Trimming pared 5 bases from V and 7 bases from J, leaving 14 bases between. CDR3 length: 13 amino acids. Per the germline V gene, CDR1 is SGHVS and CDR2 is FQNEAQ. The CDR3 nucleotides are TGTGCCAGCAGCCCCCCAGGGAGGGATGAAGCTTTCTTT. Translating it yields CASSPPGRDEAFF.

This chain uses TRBV27 with TRBJ1-5; D might be TRBD1 (5 bases). The CDR3 consists of 15 residues. V gave up 5 bases and J gave up 4 bases, with 15 bases separating them. Looked up from germline, CDR1 is MNHEY and CDR2 is SMNVEV (reference sequence). CDR3 in amino acids: CASSTQGTGNQPQHF. In nucleotides, the CDR3 is TGTGCCAGCAGTACCCAGGGAACTGGTAATCAGCCCCAGCATTTT.

This chain connects TRBV6-5 to TRBJ1-1, with 9 bases lining up with TRBD1. CDR1 MNHEY and CDR2 SVGAGI come from the germline V gene. The V and J ends lost 6 bases and 1 base, in that order; junction bases with no gene match: 6. The CDR3 spans 15 residues. The CDR3 sequence is CASRTGGGRNTEAFF. For the CDR3, the DNA is TGTGCCAGCAGGACAGGGGGAGGGAGGAACACTGAAGCTTTCTTT.

This chain links TRBV27 with TRBJ1-1; perhaps TRBD1 as D (6 bases). This CDR3 is built from 13 residues. From germline, CDR1 is MNHEY and CDR2 SMNVEV (reference sequence). Trimming cost V 6 bases and J 2 bases, with 10 bases left between them. The CDR3 loop is CASRDSGNTEAFF. Here the CDR3 DNA reads TGTGCCAGCAGGGACAGCGGCAACACTGAAGCTTTCTTT.

CDR3: CASSYSDRGGSDNEQFF. The CDR3 DNA reads as TGTGCCAGCAGTTACTCCGACAGGGGCGGCTCAGACAATGAGCAGTTCTTC. V and J are TRBV6-7 and TRBJ2-1; 8 nucleotides line up with TRBD1. TRBV6-7 falls under the ORF class, with uncertain function. The CDR3 loop spans 17 amino acids. The junction had 9 bases not matched to a gene; V was cut back by 0 bases and J by 5 bases.

This clone appeared once. The genes are TRBV10-1 and TRBJ1-2; 8 bases line up with TRBD1. CDR1 is WNHNN, CDR2 SYGVQD, per germline (reference sequence). This CDR3 is built from 14 residues. With 6 bases clipped from V and 4 bases from J, the junction kept 7 bases outside the gene matches. This chain's CDR3 is CASSSGTGFYGYTF. CDR3 nucleotides: TGCGCCAGCAGCTCCGGGACAGGATTCTATGGCTACACCTTC.

The CDR3, as DNA: TGTGCCACCAGAGGAGCCCAGAGTAATCAGCCCCAGCATTTT. It codes for CATRGAQSNQPQHF. The chain is built from TRBV15 and TRBJ1-5; D unclear. V dropped 6 bases and J dropped 4 bases, with 13 bases sitting between them. Germline CDR1 LNHNV, CDR2 YYDKDF (reference sequence). The CDR3 spans 14 residues.

This CDR3 is CASSRPPGRGETQYF. The CDR3 DNA reads as TGTGCCAGCAGCCGCCCCCCGGGTAGGGGAGAGACCCAGTACTTC. V is TRBV7-9 and J is TRBJ2-5, with D possibly TRBD1 on 5 matching bases. The germline gives CDR1 SEHNR, CDR2 FQNEAQ (reference sequence). Trimming took off 5 bases at V and 4 bases at J, with 17 bases between the two ends. This CDR3 has 15 residues.

This rearrangement joins TRBV3-1 (or the pseudogene TRBV3-2) to TRBJ2-5; 12 bases agree with TRBD1. The length of the CDR3 is 17 residues. Looked up from germline, CDR1 is LGHDT and CDR2 is YNNKEL (reference sequence). The junction had 10 bases not matched to a gene; V was cut back by 2 bases and J by 6 bases. The CDR3 sequence: CASSQLPGTGGGQTQYF. The CDR3 DNA is TGTGCCAGCAGCCAACTCCCCGGGACAGGGGGCGGGCAGACCCAGTACTTC.

This sequence joins TRBV6-5 and TRBJ1-2, with D unresolved. Germline CDR1 MNHEY, CDR2 SVGAGI. V lost 0 bases and J lost 7, with 9 bases in between. CDR3 length equals 13 residues. The CDR3 is CASSYSGISGYTF. CDR3 in DNA: TGTGCCAGCAGTTACTCGGGAATCTCTGGCTACACCTTC.